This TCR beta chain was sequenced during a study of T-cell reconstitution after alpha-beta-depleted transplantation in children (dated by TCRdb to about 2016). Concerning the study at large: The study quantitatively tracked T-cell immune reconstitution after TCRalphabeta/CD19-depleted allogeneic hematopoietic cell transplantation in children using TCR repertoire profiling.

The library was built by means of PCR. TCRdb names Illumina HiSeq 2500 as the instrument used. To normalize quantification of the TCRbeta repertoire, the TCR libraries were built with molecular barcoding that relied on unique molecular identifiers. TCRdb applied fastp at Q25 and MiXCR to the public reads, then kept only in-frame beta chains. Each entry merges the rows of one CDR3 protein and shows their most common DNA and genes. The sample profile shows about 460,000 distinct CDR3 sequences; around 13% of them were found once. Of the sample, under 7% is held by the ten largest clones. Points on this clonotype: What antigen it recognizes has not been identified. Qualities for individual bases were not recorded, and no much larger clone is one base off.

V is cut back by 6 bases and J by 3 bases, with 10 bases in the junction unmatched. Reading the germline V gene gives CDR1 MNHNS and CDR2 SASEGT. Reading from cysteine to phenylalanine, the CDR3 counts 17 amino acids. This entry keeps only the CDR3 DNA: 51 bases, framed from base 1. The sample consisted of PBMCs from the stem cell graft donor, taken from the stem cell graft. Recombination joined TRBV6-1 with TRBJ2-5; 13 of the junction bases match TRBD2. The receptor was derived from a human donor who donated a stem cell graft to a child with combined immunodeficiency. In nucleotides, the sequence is TGTGCCAGCAGCTCAGCACTAGCGGGGGGGTTTGAAGAGACCCAGTACTTC. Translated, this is CASSSALAGGFEETQYF.